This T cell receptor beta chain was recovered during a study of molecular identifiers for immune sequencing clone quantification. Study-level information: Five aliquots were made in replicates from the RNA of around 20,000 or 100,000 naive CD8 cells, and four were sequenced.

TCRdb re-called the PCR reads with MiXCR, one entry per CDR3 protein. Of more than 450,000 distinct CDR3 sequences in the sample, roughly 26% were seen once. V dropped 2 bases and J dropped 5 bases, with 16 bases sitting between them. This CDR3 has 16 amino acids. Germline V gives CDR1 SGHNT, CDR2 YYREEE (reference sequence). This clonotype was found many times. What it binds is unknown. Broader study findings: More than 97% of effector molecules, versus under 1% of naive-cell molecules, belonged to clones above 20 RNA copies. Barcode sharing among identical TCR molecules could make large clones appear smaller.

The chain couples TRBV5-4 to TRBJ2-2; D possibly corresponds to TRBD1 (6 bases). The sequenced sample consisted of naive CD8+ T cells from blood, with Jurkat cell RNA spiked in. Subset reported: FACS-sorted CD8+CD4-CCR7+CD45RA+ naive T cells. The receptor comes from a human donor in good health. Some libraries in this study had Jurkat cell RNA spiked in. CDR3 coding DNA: TGTGCCAGCAGCTTCGGGCTACAGGGTCGGACCGGGGAGCTGTTTTTT. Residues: CASSFGLQGRTGELFF.